This T cell receptor beta chain was recorded in a study of T cell responses to AZD1222 COVID-19 vaccine. Germline lookup yields CDR1 MDHEN and CDR2 SYDVKM. The CDR3 extends over 14 amino acids. V lost 8 bases, J lost 6 bases, and 11 bases stayed unmatched. Produced via immunoSEQ multiplex PCR; TCRdb's table is partial and in-frame only. The sample lists 95,000 or so clones, roughly 90% occurring once. The sample was peripheral blood, taken on day 0 of MenACWY control vaccination. The V call is TRBV28, the J call TRBJ1-2, with 8 nucleotides matching TRBD1. This TCR was sampled from an adult in good health. Here the CDR3 DNA reads TGTGCCAGCCGCAGACAGGGGATAAGAGATGGCTACACCTTC. Its translation is CASRRQGIRDGYTF.